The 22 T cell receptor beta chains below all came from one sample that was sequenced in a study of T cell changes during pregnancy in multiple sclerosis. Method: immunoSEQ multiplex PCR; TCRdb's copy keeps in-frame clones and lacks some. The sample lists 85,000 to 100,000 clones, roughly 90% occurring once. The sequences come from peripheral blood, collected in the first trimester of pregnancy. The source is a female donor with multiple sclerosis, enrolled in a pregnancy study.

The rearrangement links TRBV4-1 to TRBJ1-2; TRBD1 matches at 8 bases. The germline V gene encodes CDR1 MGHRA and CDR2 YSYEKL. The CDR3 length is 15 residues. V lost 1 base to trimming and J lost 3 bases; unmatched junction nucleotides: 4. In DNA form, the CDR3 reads TGCGCCAGCAGCCAAGTACAGGGGGTGGACTATGGCTACACCTTC. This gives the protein CASSQVQGVDYGYTF.

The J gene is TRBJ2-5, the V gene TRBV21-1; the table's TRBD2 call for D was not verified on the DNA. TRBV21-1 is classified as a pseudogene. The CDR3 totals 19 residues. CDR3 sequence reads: CALPSASSNREGTSETQYF. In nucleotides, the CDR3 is TGTGCCCTCCCTAGTGCCAGCAGCAATCGCGAGGGCACGTCAGAGACCCAGTACTTC.

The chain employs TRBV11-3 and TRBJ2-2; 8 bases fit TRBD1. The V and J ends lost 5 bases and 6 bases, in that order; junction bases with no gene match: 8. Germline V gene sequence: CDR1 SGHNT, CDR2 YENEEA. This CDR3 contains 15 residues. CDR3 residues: CASSRRGRGPGELFF. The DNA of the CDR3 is TGTGCCAGCAGCCGACGCGGCAGGGGGCCCGGGGAGCTGTTTTTT.

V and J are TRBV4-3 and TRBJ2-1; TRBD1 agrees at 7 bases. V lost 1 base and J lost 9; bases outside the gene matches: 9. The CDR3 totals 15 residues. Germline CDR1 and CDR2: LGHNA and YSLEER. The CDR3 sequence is CASSQGDSLVGEQFF. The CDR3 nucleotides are TGCGCCAGCAGCCAAGGGGACAGTCTTGTTGGTGAGCAGTTCTTC.

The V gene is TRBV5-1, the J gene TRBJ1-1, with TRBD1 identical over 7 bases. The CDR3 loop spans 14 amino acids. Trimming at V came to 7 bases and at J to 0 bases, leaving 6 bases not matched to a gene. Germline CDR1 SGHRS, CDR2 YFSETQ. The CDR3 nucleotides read TGCGCCAGCGCCGTGGGACAGTTGAACACTGAAGCTTTCTTT. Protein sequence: CASAVGQLNTEAFF.

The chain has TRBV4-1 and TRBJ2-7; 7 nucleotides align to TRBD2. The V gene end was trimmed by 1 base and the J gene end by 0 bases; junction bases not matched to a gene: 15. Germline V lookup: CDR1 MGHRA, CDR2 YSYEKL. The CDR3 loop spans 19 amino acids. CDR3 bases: TGCGCCAGCAGCCAAGGTAAGGAGTTCGGGCTAGCGGCCTCCTACGAGCAGTACTTC. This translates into CASSQGKEFGLAASYEQYF.

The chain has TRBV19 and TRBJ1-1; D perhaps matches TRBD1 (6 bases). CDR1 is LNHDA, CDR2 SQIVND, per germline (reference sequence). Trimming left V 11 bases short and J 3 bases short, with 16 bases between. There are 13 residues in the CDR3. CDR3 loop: CAADGGAYTEAFF. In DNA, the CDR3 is TGTGCCGCTGATGGGGGCGCGTACACTGAAGCTTTCTTT.

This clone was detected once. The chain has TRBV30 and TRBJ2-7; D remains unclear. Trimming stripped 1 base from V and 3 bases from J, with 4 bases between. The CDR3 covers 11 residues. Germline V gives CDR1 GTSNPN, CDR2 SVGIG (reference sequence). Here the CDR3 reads CAWSGGYEQYF. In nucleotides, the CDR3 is TGTGCCTGGAGTGGAGGCTACGAGCAGTACTTC.

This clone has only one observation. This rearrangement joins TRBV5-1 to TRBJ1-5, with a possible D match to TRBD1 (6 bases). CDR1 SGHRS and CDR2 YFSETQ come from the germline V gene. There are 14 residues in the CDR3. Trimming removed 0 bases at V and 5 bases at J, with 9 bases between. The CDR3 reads CASSLEGGDQPQHF. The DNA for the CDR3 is TGCGCCAGCAGCTTGGAGGGGGGGGATCAGCCCCAGCATTTT.

The CDR3 bases are TGTGCCAGCCAACAGGGCCAGAGCTCCTACGAGCAGTACTTC. Translated, it gives CASQQGQSSYEQYF. The V call is TRBV2, the J call TRBJ2-7; tentative D call: TRBD1 (6 bases). The CDR3 is made up of 14 amino acids. V lost 8 bases and J lost 0, with 14 bases in between. Germline-derived CDR1 and CDR2 are SNHLY and FYNNEI.

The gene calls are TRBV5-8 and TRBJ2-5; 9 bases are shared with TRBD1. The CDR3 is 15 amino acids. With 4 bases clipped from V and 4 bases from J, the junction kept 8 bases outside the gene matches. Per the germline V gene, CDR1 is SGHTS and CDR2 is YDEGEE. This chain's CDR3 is CASSKGQGMRETQYF. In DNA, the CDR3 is TGTGCCAGCAGCAAGGGACAGGGAATGAGAGAGACCCAGTACTTC.

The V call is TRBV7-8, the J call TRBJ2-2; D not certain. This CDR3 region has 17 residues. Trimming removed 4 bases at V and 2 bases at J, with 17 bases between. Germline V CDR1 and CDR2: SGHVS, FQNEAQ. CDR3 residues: CASSSRALTVNTGELFF. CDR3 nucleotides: TGTGCCAGCAGCTCGAGAGCACTTACAGTTAACACCGGGGAGCTGTTTTTT.

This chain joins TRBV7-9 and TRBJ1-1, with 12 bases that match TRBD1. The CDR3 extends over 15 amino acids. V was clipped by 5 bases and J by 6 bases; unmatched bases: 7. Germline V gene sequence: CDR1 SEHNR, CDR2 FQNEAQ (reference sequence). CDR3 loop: CASSAPGQGASEAFF. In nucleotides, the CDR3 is TGTGCCAGCAGCGCCCCGGGACAGGGGGCGTCTGAAGCTTTCTTT.

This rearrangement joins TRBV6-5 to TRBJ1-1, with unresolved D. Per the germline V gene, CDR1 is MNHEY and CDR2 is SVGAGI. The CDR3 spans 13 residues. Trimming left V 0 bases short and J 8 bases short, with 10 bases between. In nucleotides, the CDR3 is TGTGCCAGCAGTTACTCCTTGGCGAGGGAAGCTTTCTTT. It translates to CASSYSLAREAFF.

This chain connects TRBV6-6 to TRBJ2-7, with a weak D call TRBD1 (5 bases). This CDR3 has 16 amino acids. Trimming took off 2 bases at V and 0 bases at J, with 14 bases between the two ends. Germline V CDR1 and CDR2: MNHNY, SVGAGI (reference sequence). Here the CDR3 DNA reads TGTGCCAGCAGTTACGGTCCTGACAGCAGCTCCTACGAGCAGTACTTC. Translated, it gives CASSYGPDSSSYEQYF.

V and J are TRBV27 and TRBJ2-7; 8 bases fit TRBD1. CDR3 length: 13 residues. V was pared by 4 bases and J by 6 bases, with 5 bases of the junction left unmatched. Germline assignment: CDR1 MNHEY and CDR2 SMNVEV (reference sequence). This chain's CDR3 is CASSSTGVREQYF. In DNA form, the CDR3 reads TGTGCCAGCAGTTCGACAGGGGTCCGCGAGCAGTACTTC.

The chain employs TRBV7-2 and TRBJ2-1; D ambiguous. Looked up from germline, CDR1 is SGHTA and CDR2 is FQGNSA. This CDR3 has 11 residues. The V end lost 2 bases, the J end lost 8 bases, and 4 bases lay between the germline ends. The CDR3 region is CASSLFDEQFF. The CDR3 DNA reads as TGTGCCAGCAGCTTATTCGATGAGCAGTTCTTC.

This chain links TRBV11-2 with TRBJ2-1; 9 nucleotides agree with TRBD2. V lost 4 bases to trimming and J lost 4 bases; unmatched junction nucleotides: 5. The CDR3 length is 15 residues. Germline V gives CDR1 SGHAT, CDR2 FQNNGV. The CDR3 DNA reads TGTGCCAGCAGCTCCAGACTAGCGGCTTACAATGAGCAGTTCTTC. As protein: CASSSRLAAYNEQFF.

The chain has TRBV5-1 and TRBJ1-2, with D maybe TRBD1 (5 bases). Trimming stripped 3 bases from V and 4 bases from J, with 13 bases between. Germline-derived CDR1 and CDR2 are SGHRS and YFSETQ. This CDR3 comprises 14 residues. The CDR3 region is CASSSLTGSYGYTF. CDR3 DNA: TGCGCCAGCAGCTCACTAACAGGTTCCTATGGCTACACCTTC.

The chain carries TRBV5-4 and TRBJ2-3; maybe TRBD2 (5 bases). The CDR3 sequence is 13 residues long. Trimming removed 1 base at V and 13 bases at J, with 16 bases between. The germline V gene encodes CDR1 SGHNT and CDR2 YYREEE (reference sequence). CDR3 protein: CASSLSQRTDEYF. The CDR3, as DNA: TGTGCCAGCAGCTTGTCTCAGCGGACTGACGAGTATTTT.

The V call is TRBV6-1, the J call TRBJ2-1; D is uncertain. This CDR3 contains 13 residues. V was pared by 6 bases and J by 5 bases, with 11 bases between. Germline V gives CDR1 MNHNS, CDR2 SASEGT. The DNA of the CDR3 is TGTGCCAGCAGGGCCAGCGCCGACAATGAGCAGTTCTTC. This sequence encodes CASRASADNEQFF.

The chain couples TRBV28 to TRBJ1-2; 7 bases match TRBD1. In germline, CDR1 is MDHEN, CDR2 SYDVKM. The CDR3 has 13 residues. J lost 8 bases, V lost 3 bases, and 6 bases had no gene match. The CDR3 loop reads CASSLWTGVGYTF. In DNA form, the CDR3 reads TGTGCCAGCAGTTTGTGGACAGGAGTCGGCTACACCTTC.